Shown below are 32 T cell receptor beta chains from a single sample sequenced in a study of T cell responses to AZD1222 COVID-19 vaccine. Some clones are missing from TCRdb's copy, which holds only in-frame ones; the method was immunoSEQ multiplex PCR. The top ten clones hold roughly 1.7% of a sample with approximately 150,000 clones, approximately 89% of them seen once. The sequences come from peripheral blood, collected 28 days after the second AZD1222 dose. Receptors originate from an adult who received the AZD1222 COVID-19 vaccine.

The rearrangement uses TRBV15 and TRBJ1-5, with D hard to call. V gave up 1 base and J gave up 0 bases, with 16 bases separating them. Germline-derived CDR1 and CDR2 are LNHNV and YYDKDF (reference sequence). The CDR3 is 18 residues long. The CDR3 DNA follows: TGTGCCACCAGCAGAGGAGACGGAGCATTTTATAGCAATCAGCCCCAGCATTTT. This sequence encodes CATSRGDGAFYSNQPQHF.

The chain links TRBV19 to TRBJ1-5; tentative D call: TRBD1 (6 bases). The V gene's germline CDR1 is LNHDA and CDR2 SQIVND (reference sequence). Trimming removed 4 bases at V and 7 bases at J, with 14 bases between. CDR3 length: 14 residues. This chain's CDR3 is CASSKTSRGQPQHF. The CDR3 bases are TGTGCCAGTAGTAAAACTTCCAGGGGACAGCCCCAGCATTTT.

The chain uses TRBV7-2 and TRBJ2-1; TRBD1 matches 10 bases. This CDR3 has 15 amino acids. Trimming at V came to 5 bases and at J to 8 bases, leaving 9 bases not matched to a gene. Germline CDR1 is SGHTA and CDR2 is FQGNSA. The CDR3 loop is CASSPGTGVRHEQFF. In DNA form, the CDR3 reads TGTGCCAGCAGCCCCGGGACAGGGGTCCGTCATGAGCAGTTCTTC.

In its sample, this clone was seen once. The rearrangement uses TRBV18 and TRBJ1-2, with D possibly being TRBD1 (5 bases). Germline V lookup: CDR1 KGHSH, CDR2 LQKENI. Trimming took 6 bases from V and 6 from J, leaving 20 bases between them. The CDR3 runs 15 residues. CDR3 nucleotides: TGTGCCAGCTCGCCTCTGGACACCACCGGGGATGGCTACACCTTC. Its translation: CASSPLDTTGDGYTF.

The chain carries TRBV10-1 and TRBJ1-6; the D is unclear. The CDR3 covers 13 residues. Trimming left V 2 bases short and J 10 bases short, with 9 bases between. Germline V gene data show CDR1 as WNHNN and CDR2 as SYGVQD (reference sequence). The chain's CDR3 is CASSEMGGSPLHF. CDR3 sequence (DNA): TGCGCCAGCAGTGAGATGGGCGGATCACCCCTCCACTTT.

The chain couples TRBV18 to TRBJ2-1; a possible D gene is TRBD2 (5 bases). Trimming removed 0 bases from V and 4 bases from J, with 16 bases in between. The CDR3 covers 17 residues. The germline V gene encodes CDR1 KGHSH and CDR2 LQKENI. The CDR3, as DNA: TGTGCCAGCTCACCACCGTTACTAGTTTCGGGTTACAATGAGCAGTTCTTC. Translated: CASSPPLLVSGYNEQFF.

The chain combines TRBV9 with TRBJ1-5; D is undetermined. This CDR3 is built from 15 residues. The V gene's germline CDR1 is SGDLS and CDR2 YYNGEE. V lost 3 bases and J 5 bases, leaving 15 bases between the germline ends. CDR3 loop: CASSAFWGTYQPQHF. CDR3 nucleotide sequence: TGTGCCAGCAGCGCCTTTTGGGGTACTTATCAGCCCCAGCATTTT.

This rearrangement joins TRBV2 to TRBJ2-1; TRBD1 might be the D (5 bases). The CDR3 is made up of 14 amino acids. Trimming left V 3 bases short and J 6 bases short, with 12 bases between. Germline values: CDR1 SNHLY, CDR2 FYNNEI. Here the CDR3 DNA reads TGTGCCAGCAGTGAGGGGCGGAAGGGCAATGAGCAGTTCTTC. Amino acid sequence: CASSEGRKGNEQFF.

Here the CDR3 DNA reads TGTGCCACCGCGTTGAGGACAGGGGCCAGCTCTGGGGCCAACGTCCTGACTTTC. The encoded protein is CATALRTGASSGANVLTF. This chain joins TRBV19 and TRBJ2-6; TRBD1 agrees at 9 bases. Germline V lookup: CDR1 LNHDA, CDR2 SQIVND (reference sequence). With 10 bases clipped from V and 0 bases from J, the junction kept 13 bases outside the gene matches. The CDR3 consists of 18 residues.

The V gene is TRBV6-5, the J gene TRBJ2-3; D perhaps matches TRBD2 (5 bases). This CDR3 is built from 14 residues. The germline CDR1 and CDR2 sequences are MNHEY and SVGAGI. V lost 6 bases to trimming and J lost 2 bases, with 12 bases between them. CDR3 loop: CASRSGLNTDTQYF. CDR3 nucleotide sequence: TGTGCCAGCAGAAGCGGACTTAACACAGATACGCAGTATTTT.

The rearrangement joins TRBV10-3 to TRBJ1-2; 10 nucleotides match TRBD1. Germline V gene data show CDR1 as ENHRY and CDR2 as SYGVKD. The CDR3 is 15 amino acids. V lost 4 bases, J lost 4 bases, and 6 bases stayed unmatched. CDR3 bases: TGTGCCATCAGTGCAAGGACAGGGGGGACCTATGGCTACACCTTC. It is translated as CAISARTGGTYGYTF.

In this sample, this clone turned up once. The gene calls are TRBV7-9 and TRBJ1-6; 9 positions match TRBD1. Germline V gene data show CDR1 as SEHNR and CDR2 as FQNEAQ (reference sequence). This CDR3 has 17 residues. After removal of 4 bases from V and 12 bases from J, the junction contained 16 bases not matched to a gene. CDR3 region: CASSSRTGGAGDLPLHF. The CDR3 bases are TGTGCCAGCAGCTCCAGAACAGGGGGCGCAGGGGATTTACCCCTCCACTTT.

The chain joins TRBV4-3 to TRBJ1-4, with TRBD1 as a possible D gene (5 bases). The CDR3 has 17 residues. V lost 0 bases and J 4 bases, leaving 15 bases between the germline ends. CDR1 is LGHNA, CDR2 YSLEER, per germline. CDR3 residues: CASSQDPDSSINEKLFF. In nucleotides, the CDR3 is TGCGCCAGCAGCCAAGATCCAGACAGCTCCATTAATGAAAAACTGTTTTTT.

This chain uses TRBV11-2 with TRBJ1-2, with D possibly TRBD1 on 5 matching bases. Germline V gives CDR1 SGHAT, CDR2 FQNNGV. The CDR3 consists of 13 residues. V lost 0 bases and J lost 9, with 11 bases in between. The CDR3 DNA follows: TGTGCCAGCAGCTTAGACAGGGCCTGGAGCTACACCTTC. This encodes CASSLDRAWSYTF.

This rearrangement joins TRBV3-1 (or the pseudogene TRBV3-2) to TRBJ2-3; possibly TRBD1 or TRBD2 for D (6 bases each). The CDR3 sequence is 15 residues long. Germline V CDR1 and CDR2: LGHDT, YNNKEL (reference sequence). V was trimmed by 6 bases and J by 0 bases, leaving 13 bases between them. The CDR3 protein is CASSARGVSTDTQYF. Written as DNA, the CDR3 is TGTGCCAGCAGTGCTAGGGGGGTGAGCACAGATACGCAGTATTTT.

The rearrangement links TRBV5-1 to TRBJ1-1; unclear D gene. This CDR3 is 15 amino acids long. The V end lost 4 bases, the J end lost 5 bases, and 18 bases lay between the germline ends. Looked up from germline, CDR1 is SGHRS and CDR2 is YFSETQ. The CDR3 loop is CASSPRAQRGTEAFF. The DNA of the CDR3 is TGCGCCAGCAGCCCCCGGGCCCAACGGGGTACTGAAGCTTTCTTT.

The chain employs TRBV19 and TRBJ1-2; D gene uncertain. The CDR3 contains 15 residues. The V gene lost 0 bases and the J gene lost 8 bases, with 16 bases spanning the gap. Germline CDR1 is LNHDA and CDR2 is SQIVND (reference sequence). The CDR3 loop reads CASSIDRAGAVGYTF. In nucleotides, the CDR3 is TGTGCCAGTAGTATAGATCGGGCAGGCGCGGTGGGCTACACCTTC.

The V gene is TRBV11-1, the J gene TRBJ2-5, with 12 positions matching TRBD2. There are 16 residues in the CDR3. Germline V gene sequence: CDR1 SGHAT, CDR2 FQDESV (reference sequence). The V gene end was trimmed by 3 bases and the J gene end by 4 bases; junction bases not matched to a gene: 6. The CDR3 here is CASSFRLAGVGETQYF. The CDR3 DNA is TGTGCCAGCAGCTTCCGACTAGCGGGAGTCGGAGAGACCCAGTACTTC.

The chain uses TRBV27 and TRBJ2-3; 12 bases are shared with TRBD1. Looked up from germline, CDR1 is MNHEY and CDR2 is SMNVEV (reference sequence). This CDR3 contains 14 residues. V was pared by 8 bases and J by 6 bases, with 6 bases of the junction left unmatched. In DNA form, the CDR3 reads TGTGCCAGCGGGACAGGGGGCTTTGGGGATACGCAGTATTTT. Translating gives CASGTGGFGDTQYF.

The chain recombines TRBV28 with TRBJ2-1; D gene unclear. This CDR3 is built from 15 residues. Germline values: CDR1 MDHEN, CDR2 SYDVKM. V lost 5 bases and J 5 bases, leaving 16 bases between the germline ends. The DNA of the CDR3 is TGTGCCAGCAGTCTAAGATCGGGTCCGCACAATGAGCAGTTCTTC. It specifies CASSLRSGPHNEQFF.

This chain links TRBV19 with TRBJ1-2; a possible D gene is TRBD1 (5 bases). Germline V gene sequence: CDR1 LNHDA, CDR2 SQIVND (reference sequence). V lost 3 bases and J lost 7, with 15 bases in between. This CDR3 is 14 amino acids long. The CDR3 sequence: CASSIGTLPSGYTF. CDR3 DNA: TGTGCCAGTAGTATTGGGACCCTCCCTAGTGGCTACACCTTC.

This chain connects TRBV28 to TRBJ1-5; no clear D gene. Germline V CDR1 and CDR2: MDHEN, SYDVKM. Trimming shortened V by 3 bases and J by 3 bases, and 12 bases separated the two germline ends. The CDR3 spans 15 residues. The CDR3 sequence is CASSLGPHSNQPQHF. As DNA, the CDR3 is TGTGCCAGCAGTTTGGGTCCCCATTCCAATCAGCCCCAGCATTTT.

This clone has only one observation. The V call is TRBV4-2, the J call TRBJ1-3; D not certain. The CDR3 contains 15 residues. V lost 0 bases, J lost 4 bases, and 10 bases lay in between. Germline-derived CDR1 and CDR2 are LGHNA and YNFKEQ. The DNA of the CDR3 is TGTGCCAGCAGCCAAGACAGTCTGTGGGGAAACACCATATATTTT. This translates into CASSQDSLWGNTIYF.

DNA for the CDR3: TGTGCCAGTAGTCCCCGGGGCAGGGGTGGAGAGACCCAGTACTTC. This encodes CASSPRGRGGETQYF. The chain employs TRBV19 and TRBJ2-5; tentatively, D is TRBD1 (6 bases). CDR3 length: 15 residues. With 5 bases removed from V and 4 bases from J, the gap between germline ends came to 17 bases. Per the germline V gene, CDR1 is LNHDA and CDR2 is SQIVND (reference sequence).

The V and J genes are TRBV5-1 and TRBJ2-7; D possibly uses TRBD1 or TRBD2 (6 bases each). Trimming cost V 4 bases and J 5 bases, with 16 bases left between them. The CDR3 has 14 residues. CDR1 is SGHRS, CDR2 YFSETQ, per germline. The chain's CDR3 is CASSRTGAPDEQYF. CDR3 nucleotide sequence: TGCGCCAGCAGCAGGACGGGGGCCCCCGACGAGCAGTACTTC.

This clone has just one count. This sequence joins TRBV27 and TRBJ2-5, with TRBD2 matching 8 bases. Germline V lookup: CDR1 MNHEY, CDR2 SMNVEV (reference sequence). Trimming removed 5 bases from V and 5 bases from J; junction bases left unmatched: 13. The CDR3 is made up of 16 amino acids. The DNA for the CDR3 is TGTGCCAGCAGTCCCTCCCCCGGGACTAGACGGGAGACCCAGTACTTC. This translates into CASSPSPGTRRETQYF.

The chain recombines TRBV10-3 with TRBJ1-1; D ambiguous. The CDR3 extends over 13 amino acids. Germline V gene lookup returns CDR1 ENHRY and CDR2 SYGVKD. Trimming left V 2 bases short and J 6 bases short, with 10 bases between. The CDR3 loop reads CAISEPAGAEAFF. DNA of the CDR3: TGTGCCATCAGTGAGCCGGCGGGAGCTGAAGCTTTCTTT.

This clone was found a few times. The rearrangement uses TRBV28 and TRBJ1-1; D is undetermined. V was cut by 5 bases and J by 1 base, with 14 bases left in between. Germline V lookup: CDR1 MDHEN, CDR2 SYDVKM. The CDR3 totals 15 residues. CDR3 sequence: CASSPRLSANTEAFF. As DNA, the CDR3 is TGTGCCAGCAGTCCCCGCCTCAGCGCGAACACTGAAGCTTTCTTT.

The J gene is TRBJ1-4, the V gene TRBV7-6, with TRBD1 matching 7 bases. Germline V gene data show CDR1 as SGHVS and CDR2 as FNYEAQ. After removal of 6 bases from V and 8 bases from J, the junction contained 12 bases not matched to a gene. This CDR3 has 15 residues. CDR3 coding DNA: TGTGCCAGCAGTCATAGGAGAGGGGGCCAGGAAAAACTGTTTTTT. This encodes CASSHRRGGQEKLFF.

V gene TRBV19 combines with J gene TRBJ1-4; D uncertain. The V and J ends lost 5 bases and 13 bases respectively, with 20 bases between them. The CDR3 sequence is 14 residues long. Germline V gene lookup returns CDR1 LNHDA and CDR2 SQIVND (reference sequence). In nucleotides, the CDR3 is TGTGCCAGTAGTCCCATTTCCTACGCGGAACGACTGTTTTTT. It yields the protein CASSPISYAERLFF.

The chain joins TRBV14 to TRBJ1-2, with 7 positions matching TRBD1. CDR1 is SGHDN, CDR2 FVKESK, per germline. J gave up 8 bases and V 4 bases, and 10 bases lay outside the gene matches. This CDR3 is 14 amino acids long. Here the CDR3 reads CASSPWTGGKGYTF. For the CDR3, the DNA is TGTGCCAGCAGCCCGTGGACAGGAGGGAAAGGCTACACCTTC.

The chain couples TRBV5-1 to TRBJ2-4; the match to TRBD1 covers 8 bases. Losses at the gene ends were 0 bases for V and 8 bases for J; bases not matched to a gene: 7. Germline V gene data show CDR1 as SGHRS and CDR2 as YFSETQ. The CDR3 sequence is 15 residues long. The CDR3 sequence is CASSLVQGARDIQYF. Written as DNA, the CDR3 is TGCGCCAGCAGCTTGGTGCAGGGGGCGCGGGACATTCAGTACTTC.